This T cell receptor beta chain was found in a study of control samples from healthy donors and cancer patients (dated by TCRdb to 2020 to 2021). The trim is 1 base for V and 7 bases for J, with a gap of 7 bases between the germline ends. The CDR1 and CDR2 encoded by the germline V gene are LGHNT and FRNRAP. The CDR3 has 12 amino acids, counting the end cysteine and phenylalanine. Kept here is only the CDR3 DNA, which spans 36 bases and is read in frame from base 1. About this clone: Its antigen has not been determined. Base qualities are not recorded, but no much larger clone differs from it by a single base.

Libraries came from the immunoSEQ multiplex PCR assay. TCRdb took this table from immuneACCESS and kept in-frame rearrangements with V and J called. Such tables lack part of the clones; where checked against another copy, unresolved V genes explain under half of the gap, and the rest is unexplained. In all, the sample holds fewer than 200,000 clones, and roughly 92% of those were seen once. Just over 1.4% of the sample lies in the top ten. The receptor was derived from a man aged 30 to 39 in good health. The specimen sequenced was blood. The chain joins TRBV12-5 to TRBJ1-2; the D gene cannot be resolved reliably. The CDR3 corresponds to CASGLEGGGYTF. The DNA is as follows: TGTGCTAGTGGTTTGGAGGGAGGTGGCTACACCTTC. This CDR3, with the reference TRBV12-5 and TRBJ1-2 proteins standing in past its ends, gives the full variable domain DARVTQTPRHKVTEMGQEVTMRCQPILGHNTVFWYRQTMMQGLELLAYFRNRAPLDDSGMPKDRFSAEMPDATLATLKIQPSEPRDSAVYFCASGLEGGGYTFGSGTRLTVV.